What follows are 8 T cell receptor beta chains derived from one specimen sequenced in a study of beta chain features in type 1 diabetes. Findings of the study overall: In all four CD4+ subsets, TCRB CDR3 length was significantly, moderately reduced in type 1 diabetes.

The whole isolated RNA underwent reverse transcription, so sequencing captured expressed TCRB transcripts. Data came from immunoSEQ multiplex PCR; TCRdb stores just in-frame clones and leaves some out. The sample includes 100,000 to 150,000 clones, 7% to 10% of them seen just once. Their antigen targets remain unknown. Input material: central memory CD4+ T cells from blood. These TCRs come from a man aged 25-45 years with type 1 diabetes.

V usage is TRBV30 and J usage is TRBJ2-3; unclear D gene. V was cut by 0 bases and J by 6 bases, with 7 bases left in between. CDR1 GTSNPN and CDR2 SVGIG come from the germline V gene (reference sequence). CDR3 length: 12 residues. DNA for the CDR3: TGTGCCTGGAGTGTAAACATTGATACGCAGTATTTT. This gives the protein CAWSVNIDTQYF.

This clone was observed at least ten times. The V and J genes are TRBV7-2 and TRBJ1-4; 9 bases map to TRBD1. The trim removed 7 bases at V and 7 bases at J, leaving 7 bases unmatched. Germline V lookup: CDR1 SGHTA, CDR2 FQGNSA. This CDR3 spans 14 amino acids. CDR3 protein: CASTSGTGSEKLFF. CDR3 coding DNA: TGTGCCAGCACCTCCGGGACAGGGAGTGAAAAACTGTTTTTT.

The sample holds a few counts of this clone. The genes are TRBV5-1 and TRBJ2-7, with 8 positions matching TRBD1. The J segment lost 1 base and the V segment lost 3 bases, leaving 3 bases of the junction unmatched. The germline gives CDR1 SGHRS, CDR2 YFSETQ. The CDR3 has 14 residues. The CDR3: CASSWTGFSYEQYF. For the CDR3, the DNA is TGCGCCAGCAGCTGGACAGGGTTTTCCTACGAGCAGTACTTC.

This clone has just a few counts. The V gene is TRBV12-5, the J gene TRBJ2-7; tentatively, D is TRBD2 (5 bases). With 4 bases removed from V and 5 bases from J, the gap between germline ends came to 9 bases. The CDR3 is 12 amino acids. Germline CDR1 and CDR2: LGHNT and FRNRAP. CDR3 sequence (DNA): TGTGCTAGTGGTTATAGGGAGAACGAGCAGTACTTC. Translated, it gives CASGYRENEQYF. The full variable domain, its missing parts supplied by reference TRBV12-5 and TRBJ2-7, is DARVTQTPRHKVTEMGQEVTMRCQPILGHNTVFWYRQTMMQGLELLAYFRNRAPLDDSGMPKDRFSAEMPDATLATLKIQPSEPRDSAVYFCASGYRENEQYFGPGTRLTVT.

This clone was seen a handful of times. The rearrangement links TRBV30 to TRBJ1-4; 7 bases align to TRBD1. V was clipped by 5 bases and J by 6 bases; unmatched bases: 3. CDR1 GTSNPN and CDR2 SVGIG come from the germline V gene (reference sequence). CDR3 length: 12 residues. CDR3 residues: CAWGTEYEKLFF. CDR3 nucleotides: TGTGCCTGGGGGACAGAGTATGAAAAACTGTTTTTT.

The chain joins TRBV5-8 to TRBJ1-2; weak D call: TRBD1 (6 bases). Per the germline V gene, CDR1 is SGHTS and CDR2 is YDEGEE. CDR3 length equals 13 residues. Deletions cut 5 bases from V and 4 bases from J, with 12 bases between. The CDR3 loop is CASRPTGIYGYTF. CDR3 nucleotide sequence: TGTGCCAGCAGACCCACAGGGATCTATGGCTACACCTTC.

The gene calls are TRBV9 and TRBJ2-3; D not resolved. Looked up from germline, CDR1 is SGDLS and CDR2 is YYNGEE. The V and J ends lost 0 bases and 2 bases respectively, with 7 bases between them. CDR3 length: 14 amino acids. Written as DNA, the CDR3 is TGTGCCAGCAGCGTAGAGCCAAACACAGATACGCAGTATTTT. Its protein is CASSVEPNTDTQYF.

V is TRBV2 and J is TRBJ2-7; 7 bases map to TRBD1. With V trimmed by 6 bases and J by 2 bases, 10 bases remained unmatched. Germline CDR1 and CDR2: SNHLY and FYNNEI. CDR3 length: 15 residues. CDR3 sequence reads: CASSPDRVVTYEQYF. DNA for the CDR3: TGTGCCAGCAGCCCAGACAGGGTCGTTACCTACGAGCAGTACTTC.